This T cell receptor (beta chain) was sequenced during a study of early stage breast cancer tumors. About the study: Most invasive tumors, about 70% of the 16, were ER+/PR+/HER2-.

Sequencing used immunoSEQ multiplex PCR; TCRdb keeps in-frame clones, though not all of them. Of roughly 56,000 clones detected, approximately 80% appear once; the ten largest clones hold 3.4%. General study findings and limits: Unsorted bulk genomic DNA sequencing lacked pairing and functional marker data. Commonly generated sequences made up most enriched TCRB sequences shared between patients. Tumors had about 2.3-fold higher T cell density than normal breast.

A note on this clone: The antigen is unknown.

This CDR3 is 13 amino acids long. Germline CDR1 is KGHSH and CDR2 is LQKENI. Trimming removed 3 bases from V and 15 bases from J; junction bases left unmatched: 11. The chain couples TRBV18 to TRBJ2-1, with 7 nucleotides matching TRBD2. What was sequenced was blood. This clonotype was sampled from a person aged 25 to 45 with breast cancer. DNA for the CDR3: TGTGCCAGCTCACCGAATCCGCGGGAGAACCCGTTCTTC. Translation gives CASSPNPRENPFF. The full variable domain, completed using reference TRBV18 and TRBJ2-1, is NAGVMQNPRHLVRRRGQEARLRCSPMKGHSHVYWYRQLPEEGLKFMVYLQKENIIDESGMPKERFSAEFPKEGPSILRIQQVVRGDSAAYFCASSPNPRENPFFGPGTRLTVL.